This T cell receptor beta chain came from a study of regulatory T cells in long-lasting Graves disease. For TCR beta, libraries came from iRepertoire HTBI primers and Arm-PCR of CDR3 regions. TCRdb ran MiXCR on the multiplex PCR reads and lists one entry per CDR3 protein. The table has some 500,000 distinct CDR3 sequences, about 14% seen once. Germline V gene data show CDR1 as LNHNV and CDR2 as YYDKDF (reference sequence). The CDR3 runs to 15 residues. The V gene lost 3 bases and the J gene lost 1 base, with 12 bases spanning the gap. This clonotype was observed many times. Specified time point: newly diagnosed GD, antithyroid drugs for less than 3 months. The TCR library was made from RNA that had been extracted from PBMCs in TRIzol. This sample was also put to use in a study of T cells in Graves' hyperthyroidism and ophthalmopathy. That report notes: Graves' hyperthyroidism is called stable when ophthalmopathy does not progress within 18 months.

This chain uses TRBV15 with TRBJ1-1; D remains unclear. The source is a man aged 25-45 years with Graves disease. The sample was peripheral blood mononuclear cells (PBMCs), taken at new diagnosis, from a patient treated with antithyroid drugs. The CDR3 sequence: CATSSRVWANTEAFF. DNA for the CDR3: TGTGCCACCAGCAGTCGAGTCTGGGCGAACACTGAAGCTTTCTTT.